This TCR beta chain was observed in a study of regulatory T cells in long-lasting Graves disease. Study conclusions and caveats: Limited samples may have lowered accuracy.

The CDR3 has 13 residues. V lost 3 bases to trimming and J lost 9 bases; unmatched junction nucleotides: 4. Germline V gives CDR1 DFQATT, CDR2 SNEGSKA (reference sequence). Time point here: newly diagnosed GD, antithyroid drugs for less than 3 months. Extracted RNA from PBMCs served as the source of the TCR library. In this sample, this clonotype turned up a few times. Antigen specificity is unknown. Arm-PCR of CDR3 regions and iRepertoire HTBI primers were used to build TCR beta libraries. MiXCR, applied by TCRdb to the multiplex PCR reads, yields one record per CDR3 protein. The sample gives 620,000 or so distinct CDR3 sequences, roughly 15% of which show up once; about 17% is in the top ten. The sample was also reused in another study, on T cells in Graves' hyperthyroidism and ophthalmopathy.

This sequence originates from a woman aged 30 to 39 with Graves disease. J is TRBJ2-1 and V is TRBV20-1; 11 nucleotides agree with TRBD2. Sequenced material: peripheral blood mononuclear cells (PBMCs), taken at new diagnosis, from a patient treated with antithyroid drugs. The CDR3 bases are TGCAGTGCTAGTCTAGCGGGAGGCAGTGAGCAGTTCTTC. The encoded protein is CSASLAGGSEQFF.